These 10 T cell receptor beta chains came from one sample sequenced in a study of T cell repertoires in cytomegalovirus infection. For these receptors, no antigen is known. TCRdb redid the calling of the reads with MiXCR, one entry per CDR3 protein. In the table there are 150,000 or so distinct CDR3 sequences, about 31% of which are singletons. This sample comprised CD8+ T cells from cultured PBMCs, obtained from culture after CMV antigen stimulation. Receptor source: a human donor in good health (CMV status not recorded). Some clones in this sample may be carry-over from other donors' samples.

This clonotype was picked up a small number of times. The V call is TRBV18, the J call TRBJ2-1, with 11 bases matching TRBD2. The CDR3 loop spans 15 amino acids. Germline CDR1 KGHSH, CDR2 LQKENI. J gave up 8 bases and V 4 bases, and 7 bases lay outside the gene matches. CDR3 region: CASSLGTSGWDEQFF. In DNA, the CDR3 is TGTGCCAGCTCACTCGGGACTAGCGGCTGGGATGAGCAGTTCTTC.

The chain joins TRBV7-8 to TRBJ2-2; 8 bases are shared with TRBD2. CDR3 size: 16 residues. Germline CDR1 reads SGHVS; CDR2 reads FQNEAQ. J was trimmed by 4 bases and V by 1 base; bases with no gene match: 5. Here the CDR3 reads CASSLGPAGGTGELFF. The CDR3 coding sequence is TGTGCCAGCAGCTTAGGGCCGGCGGGGGGCACCGGGGAGCTGTTTTTT.

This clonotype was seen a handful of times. The CDR3 region has the DNA TGTGCCAGCAGCTTAGTATCATTGACAGATACGCAGTATTTT. Translated: CASSLVSLTDTQYF. The V gene is TRBV7-9, the J gene TRBJ2-3; D is unclear. V was trimmed by 1 base and J by 3 bases, leaving 8 bases between them. Per germline, CDR1 SEHNR and CDR2 FQNEAQ (reference sequence). The CDR3 runs 14 residues.

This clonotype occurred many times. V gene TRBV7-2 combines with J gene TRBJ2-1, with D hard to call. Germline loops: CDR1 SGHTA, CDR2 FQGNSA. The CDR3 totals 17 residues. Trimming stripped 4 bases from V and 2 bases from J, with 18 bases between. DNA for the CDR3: TGTGCCAGCAGCTCCCTGGGTCCAGCAGCCGCCTACAATGAGCAGTTCTTC. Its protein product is CASSSLGPAAAYNEQFF.

CDR3 coding DNA: TGTGCCAGTAGTATTACTAGCGTCGATGAGCAGTTCTTC. Residues: CASSITSVDEQFF. The genes are TRBV19 and TRBJ2-1; TRBD2 matches at 7 bases. Looked up from germline, CDR1 is LNHDA and CDR2 is SQIVND (reference sequence). V was clipped by 3 bases and J by 8 bases; unmatched bases: 4. The CDR3 runs 13 residues.

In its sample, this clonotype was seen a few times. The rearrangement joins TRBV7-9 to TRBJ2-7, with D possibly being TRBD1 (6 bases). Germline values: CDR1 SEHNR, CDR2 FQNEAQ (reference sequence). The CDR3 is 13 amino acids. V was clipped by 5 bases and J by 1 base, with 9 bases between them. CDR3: CASSPRGSYEQYF. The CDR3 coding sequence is TGTGCCAGCAGCCCGAGGGGGTCCTACGAGCAGTACTTC.

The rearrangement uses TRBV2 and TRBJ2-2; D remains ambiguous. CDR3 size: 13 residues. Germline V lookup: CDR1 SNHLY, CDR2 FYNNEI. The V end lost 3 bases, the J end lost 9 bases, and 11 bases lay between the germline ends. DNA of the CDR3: TGTGCCAGCAGTGAGTTCCTGGGGAGGGAGCTGTTTTTT. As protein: CASSEFLGRELFF.

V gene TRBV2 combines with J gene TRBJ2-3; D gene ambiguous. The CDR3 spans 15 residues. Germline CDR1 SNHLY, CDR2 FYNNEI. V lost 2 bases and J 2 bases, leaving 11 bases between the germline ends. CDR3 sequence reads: CASSERLPNTDTQYF. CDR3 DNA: TGTGCCAGCAGTGAAAGGCTACCCAACACAGATACGCAGTATTTT.

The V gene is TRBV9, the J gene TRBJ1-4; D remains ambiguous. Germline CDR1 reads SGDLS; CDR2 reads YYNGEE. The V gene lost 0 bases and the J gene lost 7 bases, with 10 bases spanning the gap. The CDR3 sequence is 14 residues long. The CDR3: CASSVGGLGEKLFF. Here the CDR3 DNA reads TGTGCCAGCAGCGTAGGAGGGCTGGGTGAAAAACTGTTTTTT.

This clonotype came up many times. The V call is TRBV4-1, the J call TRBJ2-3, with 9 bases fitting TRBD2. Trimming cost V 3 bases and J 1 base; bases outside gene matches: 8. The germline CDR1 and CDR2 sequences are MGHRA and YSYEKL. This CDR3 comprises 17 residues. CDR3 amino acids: CASSHPPAGGRTDTQYF. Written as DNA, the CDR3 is TGCGCCAGCAGCCACCCCCCAGCGGGGGGTCGCACAGATACGCAGTATTTT.